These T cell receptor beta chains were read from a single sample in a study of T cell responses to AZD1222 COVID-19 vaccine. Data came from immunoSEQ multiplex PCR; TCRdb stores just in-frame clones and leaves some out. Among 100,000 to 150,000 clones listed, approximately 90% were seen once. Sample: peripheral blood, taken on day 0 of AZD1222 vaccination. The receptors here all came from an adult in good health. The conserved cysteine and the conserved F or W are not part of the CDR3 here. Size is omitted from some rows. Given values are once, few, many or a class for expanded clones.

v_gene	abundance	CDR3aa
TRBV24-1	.	ATSELTSGARTDTQY
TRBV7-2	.	ASSLDGVRDTEAF
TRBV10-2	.	ASSGTGYSGNTIY
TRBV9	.	ASSVPSGGTDTQY
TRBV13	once	ASSLGSSYSGINEKLF
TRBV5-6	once	ASSWGTNTGELF
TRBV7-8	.	ASSRNNNPSSYNSPLH
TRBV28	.	ASSSGAPMEKLF
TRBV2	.	ASSLPLGEVRY
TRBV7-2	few	ASSLATTGSGYT
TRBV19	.	ASSIGTRGVHGYT
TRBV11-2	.	ASSLVSGTEAWTQY
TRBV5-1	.	ASSLGRPNEKLF
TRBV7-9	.	ASSPRQGAWEQY
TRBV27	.	ASSTLSLNTEAF
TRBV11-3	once	ASSPGTGSYEQY
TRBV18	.	ASSPRDEGKNIQY
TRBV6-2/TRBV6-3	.	ASSYSLVAEQY
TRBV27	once	ASSAQGQKLF
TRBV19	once	ASRWDRGTTEAF
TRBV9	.	ASSLSPGANSPLH
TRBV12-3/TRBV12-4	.	ASSFSETQY
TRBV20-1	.	SASRAGTTEAF
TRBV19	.	ASSIGLGRGASNQPQH
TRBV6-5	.	ASNRDKQTEAF
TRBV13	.	ASSSRDRALSPLH
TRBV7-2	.	ASSMTNEQF
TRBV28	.	ASSFAGLNTEAF
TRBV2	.	ASSQGRGHQPQH
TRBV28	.	ASSLSQDDGYT
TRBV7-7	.	ASSLGAGRDTQY
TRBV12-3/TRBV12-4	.	ASRVARTEAF